What follows are 6 T cell receptor beta chains derived from one specimen sequenced in a study of Ad26.COV2.S vaccination and SARS-CoV-2 variants. Treatment of the sample: roughly 18 received Ad26.COV2.S at low or high dose, single or two shots; about 5 received placebo; per-sample allocation not given. The investigators took samples on day 63 after the first vaccine or placebo injection. Measured with immunoSEQ multiplex PCR; TCRdb has only the in-frame clones, and not every one. In the table there are a few hundred thousand clones, over 75% of which are singletons. Sequenced material: peripheral blood, taken in a trial of Ad26.COV2.S vaccine versus placebo. The receptors were gathered from a person aged 18-65 years who received the Ad26.COV2.S COVID-19 vaccine or a placebo.

V is TRBV29-1 and J is TRBJ2-3; TRBD1 or TRBD2 may be the D gene (7 bases each). Germline V gives CDR1 SQVTM, CDR2 ANQGSEA. The CDR3 loop spans 14 amino acids. V was trimmed by 5 bases and J by 1 base, leaving 13 bases between them. CDR3 bases: TGCAGCGTTAGGCGGGGGACAGGCACAGATACGCAGTATTTT. It is translated as CSVRRGTGTDTQYF.

The V gene is TRBV4-3, the J gene TRBJ2-1; D unresolved. The V end lost 2 bases, the J end lost 5 bases, and 7 bases lay between the germline ends. The CDR3 totals 13 residues. CDR1 and CDR2 (germline): LGHNA, YSLEER. CDR3 sequence reads: CASSQRYDNEQFF. CDR3 sequence (DNA): TGCGCCAGCAGCCAACGGTATGACAATGAGCAGTTCTTC.

This clone was recorded once. The chain has TRBV29-1 and TRBJ1-1; TRBD1 matches 12 bases. The length of the CDR3 is 12 residues. The germline V gene has CDR1 SQVTM and CDR2 ANQGSEA. V lost 8 bases to trimming and J lost 6 bases; unmatched junction nucleotides: 4. CDR3 bases: TGCAGCTCGGGACAGGGGGCAGCTGAAGCTTTCTTT. Translating gives CSSGQGAAEAFF.

The rearrangement links TRBV7-3 to TRBJ2-7; 10 bases agree with TRBD2. J gave up 2 bases and V 5 bases, and 6 bases lay outside the gene matches. The V gene's germline CDR1 is SGHTA and CDR2 FQGTGA. The CDR3 is 15 residues long. CDR3 bases: TGTGCCAGCAGCCCGGAGCGGGGGGGAGCCTACGAGCAGTACTTC. Translated, it gives CASSPERGGAYEQYF. The full variable domain, its missing parts supplied by reference TRBV7-3 and TRBJ2-7, is GAGVSQTPSNKVTEKGKYVELRCDPISGHTALYWYRQSLGQGPEFLIYFQGTGAADDSGLPNDRFFAVRPEGSVSTLKIQRTERGDSAVYLCASSPERGGAYEQYFGPGTRLTVT.

This clone was observed a single time. V is TRBV5-4 and J is TRBJ1-2, with D unclear. Between the trimmed V and J ends, which lost 4 bases and 4 bases, there was a span of 14 bases. This CDR3 has 14 amino acids. Germline V gives CDR1 SGHNT, CDR2 YYREEE (reference sequence). CDR3 loop: CASSLTQPSYGYTF. The CDR3 region has the DNA TGTGCCAGCAGCCTGACGCAGCCTTCCTATGGCTACACCTTC.

The chain has TRBV5-4 and TRBJ2-1, with no clear D. Trimming took off 2 bases at V and 5 bases at J, with 8 bases between the two ends. The CDR3 contains 13 residues. Germline V gene data show CDR1 as SGHNT and CDR2 as YYREEE (reference sequence). The CDR3 reads CASSFPTNNEQFF. The CDR3 DNA reads TGTGCCAGCAGCTTCCCTACTAACAATGAGCAGTTCTTC.